These 21 T cell receptor beta chains were all obtained from the same sample, sequenced in a study of T cells in Graves' hyperthyroidism and ophthalmopathy. The investigators amplified TCR beta CDR3 regions from RNA transcripts. During a first-round RT-PCR of the TCR CDR3, the HTBI primer set was used. TCRdb used MiXCR to reprocess the multiplex PCR reads, holding one entry per CDR3 protein. The table includes over 200,000 distinct CDR3 sequences, 15% to 20% detected once. Sequenced material: blood. These TCRs come from a man in his forties with Graves' hyperthyroidism.

This clonotype has more than one count but fewer than ten. The V and J genes are TRBV7-2 and TRBJ2-1; TRBD2 matches at 9 bases. There are 14 residues in the CDR3. Germline V gene lookup returns CDR1 SGHTA and CDR2 FQGNSA. After removal of 1 base from V and 7 bases from J, the junction contained 2 bases not matched to a gene. This CDR3 reads CASSLDSGGNEQFF. CDR3 nucleotides: TGTGCCAGCAGCTTAGATAGCGGGGGAAATGAGCAGTTCTTC. Looking up the rest from reference TRBV7-2 and TRBJ2-1 gives the full variable domain: GAGVSQSPSNKVTEKGKDVELRCDPISGHTALYWYRQSLGQGLEFLIYFQGNSAPDKSGLPSDRFSAERTGGSVSTLTIQRTQQEDSAVYLCASSLDSGGNEQFFGPGTRLTVL.

This clonotype was observed many times. The rearrangement uses TRBV7-3 and TRBJ2-3, with 8 bases aligning to TRBD2. Trimming removed 5 bases from V and 0 bases from J; junction bases left unmatched: 1. Germline V lookup: CDR1 SGHTA, CDR2 FQGTGA. The CDR3 covers 14 residues. CDR3 coding DNA: TGTGCCAGCAGCAGCGGGGGTAGCACAGATACGCAGTATTTT. Its protein product is CASSSGGSTDTQYF.

With regard to this clonotype: With a much larger clone just one base away, this may be a read error. The rearrangement uses TRBV6-2 or TRBV6-3 and TRBJ1-2, with TRBD1 matching 10 bases. V gave up 6 bases and J gave up 12 bases; unmatched junction bases: 10. The CDR3 covers 13 residues. Germline CDR1 is MNHEY and CDR2 is SVGEGT. CDR3 protein: CASSKGQGLGDTF. As DNA, the CDR3 is TGTGCCAGCAGCAAGGGACAGGGGCTAGGCGACACCTTC.

This clonotype came up many times. V usage is TRBV28 and J usage is TRBJ2-5; 12 bases fit TRBD2. Germline trimming cut 5 bases from V and 4 bases from J; bases unmatched to any gene: 8. Looked up from germline, CDR1 is MDHEN and CDR2 is SYDVKM. This CDR3 has 16 residues. CDR3: CASSLPTSGGVETQYF. The CDR3, as DNA: TGTGCCAGCAGTCTCCCGACTAGCGGGGGAGTAGAGACCCAGTACTTC.

This clonotype was detected many times. The rearrangement links TRBV18 to TRBJ2-5; no reliable D call. Germline V gene lookup returns CDR1 KGHSH and CDR2 LQKENI. This CDR3 is built from 12 residues. V dropped 3 bases and J dropped 2 bases, with 4 bases sitting between them. The CDR3, as DNA: TGTGCCAGCTCACCGCGGCAAGAGACCCAGTACTTC. Translating gives CASSPRQETQYF.

A few counts support this clonotype. The V gene is TRBV27, the J gene TRBJ2-1; 8 bases fit TRBD2. There are 17 residues in the CDR3. Germline V gene sequence: CDR1 MNHEY, CDR2 SMNVEV (reference sequence). V was pared by 3 bases and J by 4 bases, with 11 bases of the junction left unmatched. CDR3 residues: CASSFALAGGKYNEQFF. CDR3 nucleotides: TGTGCCAGCAGTTTCGCCCTCGCGGGGGGAAAGTACAATGAGCAGTTCTTC.

This clonotype was observed at least ten times. The chain recombines TRBV7-2 with TRBJ2-5, with 10 positions matching TRBD1. V shed 5 bases, J shed 2 bases, and the junction held 8 bases outside the gene matches. The CDR3 contains 16 residues. Germline CDR1 and CDR2: SGHTA and FQGNSA. The CDR3 loop is CASSRTGQGYQETQYF. CDR3 nucleotide sequence: TGTGCCAGCAGCCGAACGGGACAGGGGTATCAAGAGACCCAGTACTTC.

This clonotype was seen at least ten times. V gene TRBV7-2 combines with J gene TRBJ2-3; the match to TRBD2 covers 13 bases. The CDR3 runs 15 residues. CDR1 SGHTA and CDR2 FQGNSA come from the germline V gene. V dropped 5 bases and J dropped 5; count of bases not matched to a gene: 4. The DNA of the CDR3 is TGTGCCAGCAGCCGGACTAGCGGGGGAGGAGATACGCAGTATTTT. Its translation: CASSRTSGGGDTQYF.

The V gene is TRBV29-1, the J gene TRBJ1-5; D gene ambiguous. Germline assignment: CDR1 SQVTM and CDR2 ANQGSEA. CDR3 size: 12 residues. The V gene lost 4 bases and the J gene lost 5 bases, with 9 bases spanning the gap. CDR3 coding DNA: TGCAGCGTTGGTGACGGCTATCAGCCCCAGCATTTT. Protein product: CSVGDGYQPQHF.

This clonotype was picked up many times. This chain joins TRBV18 and TRBJ1-2; 7 bases are shared with TRBD1. The CDR3 has 13 residues. Germline V gene lookup returns CDR1 KGHSH and CDR2 LQKENI. Trimming took 8 bases from V and 4 from J; bases not matched to a gene: 7. CDR3 in DNA: TGTGCCAGCACAGGGGAATGGAGCTATGGCTACACCTTC. It specifies CASTGEWSYGYTF.

This clonotype was counted between two and nine times. The genes are TRBV20-1 and TRBJ1-2; D is ambiguous. V was cut by 1 base and J by 5 bases, with 14 bases left in between. The CDR3 sequence is 14 residues long. In germline, CDR1 is DFQATT, CDR2 SNEGSKA (reference sequence). The DNA of the CDR3 is TGCAGTGCTAGAGTTCGCTTTTTTGGGTATGGCTACACCTTC. It specifies CSARVRFFGYGYTF.

The genes are TRBV2 and TRBJ2-5; either TRBD1 or TRBD2 may supply D (7 bases each). Germline CDR1 is SNHLY and CDR2 is FYNNEI. V was trimmed by 4 bases and J by 5 bases, leaving 14 bases between them. The CDR3 runs to 14 residues. Written as DNA, the CDR3 is TGTGCCAGCAGTGGGGCAGGGGGGGGCGAGACCCAGTACTTC. Its protein product is CASSGAGGGETQYF.

This clonotype was seen more than once but under ten times. The V gene is TRBV7-9, the J gene TRBJ1-6; perhaps TRBD1 as D (5 bases). V dropped 5 bases and J dropped 6 bases, with 14 bases sitting between them. The CDR3 spans 15 residues. Germline V gives CDR1 SEHNR, CDR2 FQNEAQ (reference sequence). In DNA form, the CDR3 reads TGTGCCAGCAGCGAAGCGGGGGTTTCTAATTCACCCCTCCACTTT. It specifies CASSEAGVSNSPLHF.

This clonotype showed up just a few times. This sequence may be a read error, since a much larger clone differs from it by one base. The genes are TRBV24-1 and TRBJ1-2; 8 nucleotides align to TRBD1. The CDR3 sequence is 15 residues long. Germline-derived CDR1 and CDR2 are KGHDR and SFDVKD. The CDR3 nucleotides read TGTGCCACCAGTGATTCGGGGCAGGGGGCGCATGGCAACACCTTC. Its translation is CATSDSGQGAHGNTF.

This clonotype was observed a few times. CDR3 nucleotide sequence: TGTGCCTGGAGTGTACTGAGCAATGAGCAGTTCTTC. It yields the protein CAWSVLSNEQFF. The rearrangement joins TRBV30 to TRBJ2-1; D gene unclear. CDR3 length equals 12 residues. With 0 bases removed from V and 6 bases from J, the gap between germline ends came to 6 bases. Germline assignment: CDR1 GTSNPN and CDR2 SVGIG (reference sequence).

About this clonotype itself: Just one base apart from a much larger clone, this may be a read error. The chain carries TRBV27 and TRBJ1-1; 9 nucleotides align to TRBD1. Trimming took 10 bases from V and 1 from J; bases not matched to a gene: 10. The germline CDR1 and CDR2 sequences are MNHEY and SMNVEV (reference sequence). The CDR3 runs 15 residues. CDR3 DNA sequence: TGTGCCAACAGCTCGACAGGGGGACCGAACACTGAAGCTTTCTTT. Its protein is CANSSTGGPNTEAFF.

This clonotype was recorded many times. The chain recombines TRBV12-3 or TRBV12-4 with TRBJ1-1, with 11 bases matching TRBD1. There are 17 residues in the CDR3. Losses at the gene ends were 7 bases for V and 1 base for J; bases not matched to a gene: 11. CDR3: CASTRTRDRGTNTEAFF. The CDR3 DNA is TGTGCCAGCACTAGGACCCGGGACAGGGGGACGAACACTGAAGCTTTCTTT.

This clonotype was counted between two and nine times. The chain joins TRBV4-1 to TRBJ1-2; 10 bases are shared with TRBD1. Trimming removed 1 base from V and 4 bases from J; junction bases left unmatched: 6. Looked up from germline, CDR1 is MGHRA and CDR2 is YSYEKL. The CDR3 has 16 residues. In nucleotides, the CDR3 is TGCGCCAGCAGCCAAGGACAGGGGGCGCTTGGCTATGGCTACACCTTC. This sequence encodes CASSQGQGALGYGYTF.

The table lists this clonotype with many counts. The chain combines TRBV30 with TRBJ2-5; 11 bases map to TRBD2. The CDR3 runs 17 residues. V gave up 0 bases and J gave up 1 base; unmatched junction bases: 7. Looked up from germline, CDR1 is GTSNPN and CDR2 is SVGIG (reference sequence). Here the CDR3 reads CAWSVARTSGSQETQYF. The DNA for the CDR3 is TGTGCCTGGAGTGTAGCGAGGACTAGCGGGTCCCAAGAGACCCAGTACTTC.

This clonotype was recorded a few times. The chain recombines TRBV18 with TRBJ1-6; D unclear. The ends were cut back, 2 bases at V and 6 bases at J, with 14 bases in the middle. This CDR3 has 16 residues. CDR1 and CDR2 (germline): KGHSH, LQKENI. The CDR3 bases are TGTGCCAGCTCACCAGCGGCAGCTAACCCTAATTCACCCCTCCACTTT. Its protein product is CASSPAAANPNSPLHF.

This sequence joins TRBV20-1 and TRBJ1-1; 12 bases are shared with TRBD1. The CDR3 totals 14 residues. Unmatched junction bases numbered 10, after V lost 6 bases and J lost 8 bases. Germline V lookup: CDR1 DFQATT, CDR2 SNEGSKA (reference sequence). CDR3 loop: CSASMWGQGAEAFF. CDR3 nucleotides: TGCAGTGCCTCAATGTGGGGACAGGGGGCCGAAGCTTTCTTT.